This T cell receptor beta chain is from a study of OX40 agonist ivuxolimab in advanced cancers. Losses at the gene ends were 6 bases for V and 5 bases for J; bases not matched to a gene: 9. The CDR3 covers 14 residues. CDR1 and CDR2 (germline): SNHLY, FYNNEI. This table comes from immunoSEQ multiplex PCR, and its TCRdb copy is limited to in-frame clones, with some not included. The sample carries some 95,000 clones, about 90% recorded once. This clone was observed a few times. Sequenced material: CD4+ or CD8+ T cells sorted from blood, taken in a trial of the OX40 agonist ivuxolimab. V usage is TRBV2 and J usage is TRBJ2-5; 7 bases align to TRBD2. The receptor was isolated from an adult with an advanced solid tumor such as melanoma, head and neck, liver or kidney cancer. CDR3 DNA: TGTGCCAGCAGCTTACTCTTGGGGGGGGAGACCCAGTACTTC. Its protein product is CASSLLLGGETQYF.